The 32 T cell receptor beta chains below come from one sample, sequenced in a study of graft-versus-host responses after intestinal transplantation. These TCRs are of unknown antigen specificity. Method: immunoSEQ multiplex PCR; TCRdb's copy keeps in-frame clones and lacks some. This table has approximately 80,000 clones, around 90% appearing once. The material sequenced was unstimulated CD4+ T cells sorted from spleen or lymph node cells, taken before intestinal transplant. The receptors come from a human donor who received an intestinal transplant.

J is TRBJ1-2 and V is TRBV15; 10 bases fit TRBD1. The CDR3 has 15 amino acids. Germline CDR1 is LNHNV and CDR2 is YYDKDF (reference sequence). J was trimmed by 8 bases and V by 5 bases; bases with no gene match: 11. The chain's CDR3 is CATSFDRGRESGYTF. The CDR3 region has the DNA TGTGCCACCAGCTTCGACAGGGGGCGAGAGAGCGGCTACACCTTC.

The rearrangement uses TRBV5-1 and TRBJ1-1, with D possibly TRBD1 on 5 matching bases. This CDR3 is built from 14 residues. Germline V CDR1 and CDR2: SGHRS, YFSETQ. V was clipped by 3 bases and J by 4 bases, with 13 bases between them. CDR3 protein: CASSSRWRGTEAFF. CDR3 nucleotide sequence: TGCGCCAGCAGCTCTCGTTGGAGGGGCACTGAAGCTTTCTTT.

CDR3 in amino acids: CASSITGGSYEQYF. In nucleotides, the CDR3 is TGTGCCAGCAGCATCACAGGGGGCTCCTACGAGCAGTACTTC. The rearrangement joins TRBV2 to TRBJ2-7; 8 bases agree with TRBD1. Looked up from germline, CDR1 is SNHLY and CDR2 is FYNNEI. CDR3 length: 14 amino acids. Trimming removed 6 bases from V and 0 bases from J; junction bases left unmatched: 4.

This chain joins TRBV6-1 and TRBJ2-7; 16 bases are shared with TRBD2. V was clipped by 4 bases and J by 2 bases; unmatched bases: 8. The CDR3 spans 18 residues. Germline V gene data show CDR1 as MNHNS and CDR2 as SASEGT. The CDR3 bases are TGTGCCAGCAGTGTTCCGGGACTAGCGGGAGGGAGGACCTACGAGCAGTACTTC. Amino acid sequence: CASSVPGLAGGRTYEQYF.

The chain is built from TRBV19 and TRBJ2-1, with 10 nucleotides matching TRBD2. CDR3 size: 16 residues. The V and J ends lost 2 bases and 7 bases, in that order; junction bases with no gene match: 8. Germline CDR1 is LNHDA and CDR2 is SQIVND (reference sequence). Here the CDR3 reads CASSIPSSGGANEQFF. The CDR3 region has the DNA TGTGCCAGTAGTATACCGTCTAGCGGGGGTGCGAATGAGCAGTTCTTC.

This sequence joins TRBV18 and TRBJ2-1; 13 bases align to TRBD2. V shed 3 bases, J shed 8 bases, and the junction held 10 bases outside the gene matches. Germline V lookup: CDR1 KGHSH, CDR2 LQKENI. This CDR3 contains 17 residues. The CDR3 DNA reads as TGTGCCAGCTCACCTGTCACTAGCGGGGGGGAAAGTCATGAGCAGTTCTTC. Its protein product is CASSPVTSGGESHEQFF. Together with reference TRBV18 and TRBJ2-1, the CDR3 gives the full variable domain: NAGVMQNPRHLVRRRGQEARLRCSPMKGHSHVYWYRQLPEEGLKFMVYLQKENIIDESGMPKERFSAEFPKEGPSILRIQQVVRGDSAAYFCASSPVTSGGESHEQFFGPGTRLTVL.

The chain employs TRBV7-8 and TRBJ2-7, with TRBD2 matching over 8 bases. Germline V gene lookup returns CDR1 SGHVS and CDR2 FQNEAQ. CDR3 size: 17 residues. J lost 2 bases, V lost 1 base, and 10 bases had no gene match. This chain's CDR3 is CASSLVSGPGRAYEQYF. The CDR3 bases are TGTGCCAGCAGCTTAGTTAGCGGCCCCGGGAGGGCCTACGAGCAGTACTTC. The full variable domain, rest sourced from reference TRBV7-8 and TRBJ2-7, is GAGVSQSPRYKVAKRGQDVALRCDPISGHVSLFWYQQALGQGPEFLTYFQNEAQLDKSGLPSDRFFAERPEGSVSTLKIQRTQQEDSAVYLCASSLVSGPGRAYEQYFGPGTRLTVT.

V gene TRBV11-2 combines with J gene TRBJ1-3; D is unresolved. V was shortened by 0 bases and J by 2 bases, with 2 bases between the two germline ends. Germline CDR1 is SGHAT and CDR2 is FQNNGV. The CDR3 runs 13 residues. The CDR3 sequence: CASSLDAGNTIYF. CDR3 sequence (DNA): TGTGCCAGCAGCTTAGACGCTGGAAACACCATATATTTT.

This chain joins TRBV4-1 and TRBJ1-1; 8 nucleotides agree with TRBD1. Germline values: CDR1 MGHRA, CDR2 YSYEKL. The V gene end was trimmed by 4 bases and the J gene end by 0 bases; junction bases not matched to a gene: 4. The CDR3 consists of 15 residues. CDR3 in DNA: TGCGCCAGCAGCCGCCCGACAGGGGTGAACACTGAAGCTTTCTTT. Residues: CASSRPTGVNTEAFF.

This clone appeared once. The chain uses TRBV27 and TRBJ2-5; D is perhaps TRBD2 (6 bases). Germline values: CDR1 MNHEY, CDR2 SMNVEV (reference sequence). Trimming shortened V by 4 bases and J by 6 bases, and 12 bases separated the two germline ends. This CDR3 contains 13 residues. This CDR3 reads CASSSGLGKTQYF. DNA for the CDR3: TGTGCCAGCAGTTCGGGACTGGGAAAGACCCAGTACTTC.

The chain links TRBV11-2 to TRBJ2-1, with a tentative D call TRBD2 (5 bases). The germline V and J ends were trimmed by 3 bases and 8 bases, with 11 bases remaining between them. The CDR3 runs to 13 residues. The germline gives CDR1 SGHAT, CDR2 FQNNGV. Here the CDR3 reads CASSFPLAHEQFF. The CDR3, as DNA: TGTGCCAGCAGCTTTCCGCTAGCCCATGAGCAGTTCTTC.

The chain employs TRBV30 and TRBJ1-1, with unresolved D. The V gene lost 4 bases and the J gene lost 4 bases, with 19 bases spanning the gap. CDR3 length: 15 amino acids. The V gene's germline CDR1 is GTSNPN and CDR2 SVGIG (reference sequence). This CDR3 reads CAWTPVGRAGTEAFF. Written as DNA, the CDR3 is TGTGCCTGGACCCCGGTTGGAAGGGCGGGCACTGAAGCTTTCTTT.

The rearrangement joins TRBV19 to TRBJ2-2, with D possibly being TRBD1 (6 bases). The V and J ends lost 8 bases and 5 bases respectively, with 30 bases between them. Germline loops: CDR1 LNHDA, CDR2 SQIVND (reference sequence). This CDR3 has 19 residues. The CDR3, as DNA: TGTGCCAGTTCAAGACAGGCCCCCTTCGTGGGCGCGGGTACCGGGGAGCTGTTTTTT. This gives the protein CASSRQAPFVGAGTGELFF.

This clone was seen once. The rearrangement joins TRBV2 to TRBJ2-5; D may be TRBD1 (5 bases). The J call may be incorrect, as the DNA end agrees better with TRBJ2-7. From germline, CDR1 is SNHLY and CDR2 FYNNEI. This CDR3 contains 13 residues. CDR3 amino acids: CASSRDSSYEQYF. CDR3 bases: TGTGCCAGCAGTAGAGACAGTTCCTACGAGCAGTACTTC.

This rearrangement joins TRBV2 to TRBJ1-5, with TRBD1 matching over 10 bases. The germline V gene encodes CDR1 SNHLY and CDR2 FYNNEI. V lost 4 bases to trimming and J lost 11 bases; unmatched junction nucleotides: 8. CDR3 length: 14 residues. CDR3 sequence: CASSAETGGRTQHF. In nucleotides, the CDR3 is TGTGCCAGCAGTGCCGAGACAGGGGGCCGGACCCAGCATTTT.

The genes are TRBV18 and TRBJ1-4; 7 nucleotides align to TRBD1. Germline trimming cut 3 bases from V and 8 bases from J; bases unmatched to any gene: 9. CDR1 and CDR2 from the germline V gene are KGHSH and LQKENI. CDR3 length equals 15 residues. CDR3 residues: CASSPKQGIGEKLFF. CDR3 nucleotide sequence: TGTGCCAGCTCACCTAAACAGGGGATTGGAGAAAAACTGTTTTTT.

The V and J genes are TRBV5-1 and TRBJ1-5; no clear D. CDR3 size: 14 residues. Germline loops: CDR1 SGHRS, CDR2 YFSETQ. V was cut by 3 bases and J by 2 bases, with 9 bases left in between. In DNA, the CDR3 is TGCGCCAGCAGCTCCGGGGAGGGCAATCAGCCCCAGCATTTT. It codes for CASSSGEGNQPQHF. Full variable domain (rest looked up from reference TRBV5-1 and TRBJ1-5): KAGVTQTPRYLIKTRGQQVTLSCSPISGHRSVSWYQQTPGQGLQFLFEYFSETQRNKGNFPGRFSGRQFSNSRSEMNVSTLELGDSALYLCASSSGEGNQPQHFGDGTRLSIL.

The CDR3 DNA is TGTGCCATCAGCACAGACAGGGGGCCCTACAATGAGCAGTTCTTC. This gives the protein CAISTDRGPYNEQFF. The gene calls are TRBV10-3 and TRBJ2-1, with 10 bases aligning to TRBD1. Trimming at V came to 6 bases and at J to 2 bases, leaving 4 bases not matched to a gene. The CDR3 is 15 amino acids. Germline V gives CDR1 ENHRY, CDR2 SYGVKD.

The chain carries TRBV28 and TRBJ2-2; 10 nucleotides agree with TRBD2. The germline CDR1 and CDR2 sequences are MDHEN and SYDVKM. V was clipped by 2 bases and J by 1 base; unmatched bases: 1. This CDR3 has 16 amino acids. The CDR3 DNA reads as TGTGCCAGCAGTTTAGGGACTAGCGTGAACACCGGGGAGCTGTTTTTT. Amino acid sequence: CASSLGTSVNTGELFF.

This clone was found once. The CDR3 DNA sequence: TGTGCCAGTAGTATGGGTGACAGGGATCGCGAGCAGTACTTC. This codes for CASSMGDRDREQYF. This chain joins TRBV19 and TRBJ2-7; 7 bases fit TRBD1. V trimming: 3 bases; J trimming: 6 bases; junction bases outside the gene matches: 8. Germline V gives CDR1 LNHDA, CDR2 SQIVND (reference sequence). This CDR3 has 14 amino acids.

V is TRBV11-2 and J is TRBJ2-7; TRBD2 aligns across 8 bases. Germline V lookup: CDR1 SGHAT, CDR2 FQNNGV. With V trimmed by 6 bases and J by 7 bases, 5 bases remained unmatched. The CDR3 sequence is 12 residues long. CDR3 in amino acids: CASSFGGAEQYF. The CDR3 region has the DNA TGTGCCAGCAGTTTCGGGGGGGCGGAGCAGTACTTC.

The chain uses TRBV2 and TRBJ1-4; no clear D gene. The CDR3 contains 16 residues. Trimming took off 4 bases at V and 5 bases at J, with 17 bases between the two ends. Germline values: CDR1 SNHLY, CDR2 FYNNEI. The CDR3 protein is CASSGRDLRANEKLFF. The CDR3 DNA follows: TGTGCCAGCAGTGGGCGTGATTTGAGGGCCAATGAAAAACTGTTTTTT.

This clone was seen more than once but under ten times. The chain links TRBV5-1 to TRBJ1-5; D perhaps matches TRBD1 (5 bases). The CDR3 has 14 amino acids. CDR1 is SGHRS, CDR2 YFSETQ, per germline. V was trimmed by 1 base and J by 4 bases, leaving 9 bases between them. DNA for the CDR3: TGCGCCAGCAGCTTGACAGGTCCGAATCAGCCCCAGCATTTT. Protein product: CASSLTGPNQPQHF.

This clone was seen more than once but under ten times. The chain uses TRBV28 and TRBJ1-3; 8 bases agree with TRBD1. J was trimmed by 2 bases and V by 6 bases; bases with no gene match: 6. The CDR3 covers 15 residues. Germline lookup yields CDR1 MDHEN and CDR2 SYDVKM. CDR3 DNA: TGTGCCAGCAGACCAGGGGGCGCGGCTGGAAACACCATATATTTT. It translates to CASRPGGAAGNTIYF.

This clone was detected once. The rearrangement joins TRBV5-1 to TRBJ1-4, with D uncertain. The CDR3 runs to 15 residues. Germline V gene sequence: CDR1 SGHRS, CDR2 YFSETQ. Trimming shortened V by 0 bases and J by 5 bases, and 11 bases separated the two germline ends. This CDR3 is CASSLEPNQNEKLFF. The CDR3 DNA is TGCGCCAGCAGCTTGGAACCCAACCAGAATGAAAAACTGTTTTTT.

This chain joins TRBV28 and TRBJ1-1, with 12 bases identical to TRBD1. CDR3 size: 16 residues. Germline CDR1 and CDR2: MDHEN and SYDVKM. The junction had 9 bases not matched to a gene; V was cut back by 5 bases and J by 5 bases. The CDR3 loop reads CASSTMGQGALTEAFF. The CDR3, as DNA: TGTGCCAGCAGTACCATGGGACAGGGGGCGCTGACTGAAGCTTTCTTT.

This clone was seen only once. This chain uses TRBV6-1 with TRBJ1-4, with D uncertain. This CDR3 comprises 15 residues. V was cut by 6 bases and J by 7 bases, with 18 bases left in between. The germline CDR1 and CDR2 sequences are MNHNS and SASEGT. The CDR3 loop reads CASRIDSRRGEKLFF. Written as DNA, the CDR3 is TGTGCCAGCAGGATCGACTCTAGACGGGGTGAAAAACTGTTTTTT.

The chain is built from TRBV4-2 and TRBJ2-2; 7 nucleotides match TRBD2. This CDR3 is 17 amino acids long. Unmatched junction bases numbered 4, after V lost 0 bases and J lost 0 bases. The germline V gene encodes CDR1 LGHNA and CDR2 YNFKEQ. The CDR3 nucleotides are TGTGCCAGCAGCCAAGATAGGCTAGCGGCGAACACCGGGGAGCTGTTTTTT. Translating it yields CASSQDRLAANTGELFF.

This clone appeared once. The chain combines TRBV5-4 with TRBJ2-5, with TRBD2 matching over 10 bases. The CDR3 has 19 residues. Germline V gene lookup returns CDR1 SGHNT and CDR2 YYREEE (reference sequence). V gave up 6 bases and J gave up 5 bases; unmatched junction bases: 22. The CDR3 loop reads CASNRKTAEAGGRMETQYF. CDR3 nucleotides: TGTGCCAGCAACAGAAAGACCGCCGAAGCGGGAGGGCGGATGGAGACCCAGTACTTC.

In this sample, this clone turned up a few times. This chain joins TRBV5-4 and TRBJ1-4, with TRBD1 identical over 7 bases. CDR3 length: 14 residues. V lost 4 bases, J lost 7 bases, and 7 bases stayed unmatched. In germline, CDR1 is SGHNT, CDR2 YYREEE (reference sequence). The CDR3 DNA follows: TGTGCCAGCAGCCCCGGGACAGCCACTGAAAAACTGTTTTTT. The encoded protein is CASSPGTATEKLFF.

In its sample, this clone was seen a few times. The rearrangement links TRBV28 to TRBJ2-1, with TRBD2 matching over 11 bases. Per germline, CDR1 MDHEN and CDR2 SYDVKM. With 4 bases clipped from V and 10 bases from J, the junction kept 15 bases outside the gene matches. The CDR3 sequence is 17 residues long. In nucleotides, the CDR3 is TGTGCCAGCAGTTCGGACGGAACTAGCGGGAGATTACTCGAGCAGTTCTTC. This codes for CASSSDGTSGRLLEQFF. Full variable domain (rest looked up from reference TRBV28 and TRBJ2-1): DVKVTQSSRYLVKRTGEKVFLECVQDMDHENMFWYRQDPGLGLRLIYFSYDVKMKEKGDIPEGYSVSREKKERFSLILESASTNQTSMYLCASSSDGTSGRLLEQFFGPGTRLTVL.

The rearrangement uses TRBV19 and TRBJ2-1; 7 bases line up with TRBD2. This CDR3 has 15 residues. J lost 2 bases, V lost 0 bases, and 1 base had no gene match. Germline V gene lookup returns CDR1 LNHDA and CDR2 SQIVND (reference sequence). In nucleotides, the CDR3 is TGTGCCAGTAGTATAGATGGGACTACCTACAATGAGCAGTTCTTC. This translates into CASSIDGTTYNEQFF. The variable domain in full, completed from reference TRBV19 and TRBJ2-1, reads DGGITQSPKYLFRKEGQNVTLSCEQNLNHDAMYWYRQDPGQGLRLIYYSQIVNDFQKGDIAEGYSVSREKKESFPLTVTSAQKNPTAFYLCASSIDGTTYNEQFFGPGTRLTVL.